This TCR beta chain was recovered during a study of T cell responses to AZD1222 COVID-19 vaccine. Whole-study results and caveats: CD4 TCRs linked to vaccination spanned spike, dominating at 160-218 and 743-854. Unmutated variant regions are reportedly targeted by nearly half of spike-specific TCRs.

For this clone: Its antigen is still unknown.

V was trimmed by 0 bases and J by 4 bases, leaving 5 bases between them. Looked up from germline, CDR1 is SGHDT and CDR2 is YYEEEE. The CDR3 is made up of 12 amino acids. Sequencing was performed with immunoSEQ multiplex PCR; in TCRdb, only in-frame clones are kept and a portion is missing. The data hold approximately 120,000 clones, with 87% observed a single time. This TCR derives from an adult who received the AZD1222 COVID-19 vaccine. The source was peripheral blood, collected 28 days after the second AZD1222 dose. This sequence joins TRBV5-6 and TRBJ2-7; D is undetermined. The CDR3 reads CASSLEGYEQYF. CDR3 nucleotides: TGTGCCAGCAGCTTGGAGGGATACGAGCAGTACTTC.